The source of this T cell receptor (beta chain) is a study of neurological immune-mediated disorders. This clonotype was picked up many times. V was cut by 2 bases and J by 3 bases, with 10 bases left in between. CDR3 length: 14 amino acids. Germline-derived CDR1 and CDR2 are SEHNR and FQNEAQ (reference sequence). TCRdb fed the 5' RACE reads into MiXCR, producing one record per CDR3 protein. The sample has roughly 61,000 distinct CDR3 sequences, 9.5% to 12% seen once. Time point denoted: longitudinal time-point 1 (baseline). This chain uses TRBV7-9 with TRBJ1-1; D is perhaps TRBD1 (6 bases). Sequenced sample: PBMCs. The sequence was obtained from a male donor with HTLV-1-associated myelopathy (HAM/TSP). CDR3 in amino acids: CASSLSGAHTEAFF. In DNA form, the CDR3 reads TGTGCCAGCAGCTTATCGGGGGCCCACACTGAAGCTTTCTTT.